This T cell receptor (beta chain) derives from a study of blood T cells in healthy people across ages. Turning to the study itself: Template switching picked up about one barcoded beta molecule for each two T cells.

Points from the study as a whole: More naive CD4+ cells and higher diversity were found in long-lived than in aged donors. Unsorted PBMCs ruled out conclusive naive versus antigen-experienced comparison.

Only a few counts were recorded for this clonotype. Its antigen is undetermined. Using a J-beta primer mix together with a sample-barcoded 5' primer, a second PCR was run for roughly 6 to 11 cycles. Every sample produced at least 2.5 million CDR3-containing paired-end reads. MiXCR, run by TCRdb on the 5' RACE reads, gives a single entry per CDR3 protein. The table includes about 1.6 million distinct CDR3 sequences, around 35% detected once. The J segment lost 8 bases and the V segment lost 8 bases, leaving 9 bases of the junction unmatched. Germline-derived CDR1 and CDR2 are MGHRA and YSYEKL. The CDR3 length is 13 residues.

The V gene is TRBV4-1, the J gene TRBJ2-1; 7 bases line up with TRBD2. Sequenced sample: blood. The receptor's source is a woman aged 25 to 39 in good health. CDR3 loop: CASRGRETYEQFF. In DNA form, the CDR3 reads TGCGCCAGCCGTGGGCGGGAGACGTATGAGCAGTTCTTC.